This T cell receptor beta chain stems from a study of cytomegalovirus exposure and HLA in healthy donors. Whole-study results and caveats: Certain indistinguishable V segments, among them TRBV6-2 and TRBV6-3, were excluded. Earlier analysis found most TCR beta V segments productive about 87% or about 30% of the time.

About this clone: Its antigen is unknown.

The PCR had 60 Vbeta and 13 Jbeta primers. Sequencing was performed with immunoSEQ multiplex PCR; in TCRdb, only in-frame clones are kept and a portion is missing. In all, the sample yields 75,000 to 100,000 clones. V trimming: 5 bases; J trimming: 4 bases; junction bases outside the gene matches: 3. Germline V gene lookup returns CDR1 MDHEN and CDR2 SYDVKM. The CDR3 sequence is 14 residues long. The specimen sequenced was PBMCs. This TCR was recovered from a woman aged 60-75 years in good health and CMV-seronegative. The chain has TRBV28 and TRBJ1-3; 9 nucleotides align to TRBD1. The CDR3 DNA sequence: TGTGCCAGCAGTAAAACAGGGGGCGGAAACACCATATATTTT. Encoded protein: CASSKTGGGNTIYF.